The entry below gives a single T cell receptor (beta chain) sequence along with its context. What it recognizes is unknown. The method was immunoSEQ multiplex PCR; TCRdb's version includes in-frame clones alone and lacks a portion of them. The data contain approximately 51,000 clones, 73% of them seen just once; the ten biggest clones take up about 15%. Relapses following autologous stem cell transplantation were seen in all patients, with brentuximab vedotin exposure varying. The data belong to a study of PD-1 blockade in classical Hodgkin lymphoma. Whole-study findings and limits: Complete responders entered with baseline diversity on par with newly diagnosed patients, the results showed. CD4+ TCR diversity, unlike CD8+, rose significantly by C4D1.

CDR3 length: 15 amino acids. The germline V and J ends were trimmed by 7 bases and 0 bases, with 13 bases remaining between them. The V gene's germline CDR1 is MDHEN and CDR2 SYDVKM. This sequence joins TRBV28 and TRBJ1-5; D gene uncertain. The source of this sequence is a human donor with classical Hodgkin lymphoma. The sample in question was peripheral blood mononuclear cells (PBMCs), obtained before the second cycle of nivolumab. The CDR3 reads CASTLSKNSNQPQHF. For the CDR3, the DNA is TGTGCCAGCACCCTAAGTAAAAATAGCAATCAGCCCCAGCATTTT.